The clone carrying this T cell receptor beta chain appeared a single time. Its antigen is currently unknown. The record originates from a study of PD-1 blockade in classical Hodgkin lymphoma. About the study: Once every 2 weeks, patients received intravenous nivolumab at 3 mg/kg.

Clones were read by immunoSEQ multiplex PCR, and TCRdb kept only the in-frame ones, dropping some. Here the sample spans about 110,000 clones, 80% to 90% being singletons. All trial patients relapsed after autologous stem cell transplantation. The CDR3 spans 17 residues. The germline V gene encodes CDR1 SGHAT and CDR2 FQNNGV. Trimming cost V 3 bases and J 1 base; bases outside gene matches: 9. The study's findings and limits: When nivolumab was started under 1 year after ASCT, patients were excluded. Similar baseline diversity was found in complete responders and newly diagnosed patients.

The specimen was peripheral blood mononuclear cells (PBMCs), collected before the second cycle of nivolumab. The V and J genes are TRBV11-2 and TRBJ2-3; 8 bases fit TRBD2. The receptor comes from a human donor with classical Hodgkin lymphoma. This CDR3 reads CASSFPVAGLGTDTQYF. The CDR3 DNA reads TGTGCCAGCAGCTTTCCGGTAGCGGGACTCGGCACAGATACGCAGTATTTT.